This TCR beta chain was recorded in a study of lymphopenia after photon versus proton radiotherapy. Repertoires were generated with immunoSEQ multiplex PCR, while TCRdb's copy carries only in-frame clones and drops some. There are about 70,000 clones in the sample; about nine tenths occur only once, and over 2% lies in the top ten. As concerns this clone: The antigen is unknown.

Study-level points and caveats: After lymphocyte nadir, photon-treated repertoires showed oligoclonal expansion, especially CD8+ Temra. In patients who died, overall survival fell as post-nadir TCR diversity dropped more. Photon-treated patients lost naive T cells and TCR diversity; proton-treated stayed stable.

This sample comprised peripheral blood, obtained from a patient treated with photon-based radiotherapy. This receptor was taken from a woman in her 40s with cholangiocarcinoma.

CDR3 sequence (DNA): TGTGCCAGCAGCGTTGTTCCCTTACCTCCGTACAATGAGCAGTTCTTC. Encoded protein: CASSVVPLPPYNEQFF. The gene calls are TRBV9 and TRBJ2-1; D is uncertain. Germline V gene sequence: CDR1 SGDLS, CDR2 YYNGEE. The CDR3 runs 16 residues. Trimming removed 2 bases from V and 4 bases from J, with 16 bases in between.